This T cell receptor beta chain was identified during a study of blood T cell repertoires in COVID-19. At the level of the study: The study drew acute and convalescent COVID-19 samples from the United States, Italy and Spain. From T cells, B-cell-depleted T cells, or PBMCs came the material, which was cDNA or gDNA.

Unmatched junction bases numbered 4, after V lost 6 bases and J lost 3 bases. CDR3 size: 14 residues. Germline V gene sequence: CDR1 LGHDT, CDR2 YNNKEL (reference sequence). Per the original data handling: Reference gene primer amplification gave nucleated cell count estimates. TCRdb's copy holds only in-frame clones and misses some; the assay was immunoSEQ multiplex PCR. The V and J calls and clone size were taken over from that table, and D and trimming were inferred from the DNA. The table has approximately 100,000 clones, around 78% seen once. This clone is a singleton in its sample. The chain uses TRBV3-1 (or the pseudogene TRBV3-2) and TRBJ2-3; 9 nucleotides line up with TRBD1. What was sequenced was peripheral blood. The receptor was isolated from a woman aged 60-75 years with acute or convalescent COVID-19. Here the CDR3 DNA reads TGTGCCAGCAGACGACAGGGGGAGACAGATACGCAGTATTTT. Translation gives CASRRQGETDTQYF.